This entry lists 2 T cell receptor beta chains sequenced from one sample in a study of cytomegalovirus exposure and HLA in healthy donors. PCR was performed using 60 Vbeta and 13 Jbeta primers. Method: immunoSEQ multiplex PCR; TCRdb's copy keeps in-frame clones and lacks some. The sample has 150,000 to 200,000 clones, 77% seen once. Material for sequencing was PBMCs. These receptors were taken from a woman aged 40 to 49 in good health and CMV-seropositive.

The chain couples TRBV5-4 to TRBJ2-1, with a possible D match to TRBD2 (5 bases). Per germline, CDR1 SGHNT and CDR2 YYREEE (reference sequence). The CDR3 spans 15 residues. The germline V and J ends were trimmed by 2 bases and 2 bases, with 11 bases remaining between them. CDR3 nucleotides: TGTGCCAGCAGCTTCCAGCGGCCAGCCTACAATGAGCAGTTCTTC. Its protein product is CASSFQRPAYNEQFF.

The rearrangement links TRBV7-2 to TRBJ2-7; TRBD2 matches at 12 bases. The CDR3 contains 15 residues. Germline V gene data show CDR1 as SGHTA and CDR2 as FQGNSA. The junction had 3 bases not matched to a gene; V was cut back by 4 bases and J by 2 bases. The CDR3 sequence: CASSYLAGGTYEQYF. CDR3 bases: TGTGCCAGCAGCTACCTAGCGGGGGGGACCTACGAGCAGTACTTC.